This TCR beta chain was sequenced in a study of blood T cell repertoires in COVID-19. Study-wide background: T cells, B-cell-depleted T cells, or PBMCs supplied cDNA or gDNA.

Original handling: Reference gene primer amplification gave nucleated cell count estimates. Assay used: immunoSEQ multiplex PCR; TCRdb lists only in-frame clones, some missing. That table supplies the V and J calls and clone size; D and trimming were determined from the DNA. Among roughly 160,000 clones listed, over 70% were seen once. There are 16 residues in the CDR3. Germline V gene sequence: CDR1 SGHRS, CDR2 YFSETQ. The V end was cut by 4 bases, the J end by 0 bases, with 16 bases between. The specimen was peripheral blood. The sequence came from a woman aged 55-70 years with acute or convalescent COVID-19. The V and J genes are TRBV5-1 and TRBJ1-2; D is uncertain. CDR3 amino acids: CASSRPGDRPNYGYTF. The CDR3 bases are TGCGCCAGCAGCCGTCCGGGAGATCGGCCTAACTATGGCTACACCTTC.